The source of this T cell receptor (beta chain) is a study of blood T cells in healthy people across ages. General study points: Estimated diversity, derived from one million T cells, was regarded as an underestimate.

Through a sample-barcoded 5' primer and a J-beta primer mix, a second PCR was run for roughly 6 to 12 cycles. Each cDNA molecule was tagged by a template-switch adaptor that had 12 random nucleotides. TCRdb independently ran MiXCR on the 5' RACE reads; one entry per CDR3 protein. This repertoire shows some 780,000 distinct CDR3 sequences, approximately 53% found once; its top ten account for around a quarter. Comment on this clonotype: Its antigen is currently unknown.

This CDR3 comprises 17 residues. The germline gives CDR1 MNHNS, CDR2 SASEGT. Trimming took 7 bases from V and 0 from J, leaving 21 bases between them. This TCR came from a man between 40 and 49 years old in good health. V gene TRBV6-1 combines with J gene TRBJ2-5, with D hard to call. Sequenced material: blood. CDR3 sequence reads: CASTNPRASPNQETQYF. The DNA for the CDR3 is TGTGCCAGCACCAATCCCCGGGCAAGCCCGAACCAAGAGACCCAGTACTTC.